These 22 T cell receptor beta chains originate from one sample sequenced in a study of cytomegalovirus exposure and HLA in healthy donors. Primers: 60 Vbeta forward and 13 Jbeta reverse. This table comes from immunoSEQ multiplex PCR, and its TCRdb copy is limited to in-frame clones, with some not included. The profile shows around 80,000 clones, over 60% of them singletons. The specimen sequenced was PBMCs. Receptors were obtained from a male donor in good health and CMV-seropositive.

Concerning this clone itself: At one end, the junction sequence differs from germline, possibly due to a read error. This rearrangement joins TRBV5-6 to TRBJ2-1, with D perhaps TRBD1 (7 bases). The V gene's germline CDR1 is SGHDT and CDR2 YYEEEE. The CDR3 extends over 12 amino acids. The CDR3 bases are TGTGCCAGCAGGTTGGGGGGACAGTTTGAACTCTTC. This sequence encodes CASRLGGQFELF.

CDR3 region: CASSPARTGAQAFF. The CDR3 nucleotides are TGTGCCAGCAGCCCCGCCCGAACAGGAGCCCAAGCTTTCTTT. The chain is built from TRBV5-6 and TRBJ1-1; D is possibly TRBD1 (5 bases). CDR3 length: 14 amino acids. Per the germline V gene, CDR1 is SGHDT and CDR2 is YYEEEE. Trimming left V 4 bases short and J 9 bases short, with 19 bases between. Full variable domain (remainder filled in from reference TRBV5-6 and TRBJ1-1): DAGVTQSPTHLIKTRGQQVTLRCSPKSGHDTVSWYQQALGQGPQFIFQYYEEEERQRGNFPDRFSGHQFPNYSSELNVNALLLGDSALYLCASSPARTGAQAFFGQGTRLTVV.

The V gene is TRBV19, the J gene TRBJ1-6, with 7 bases lining up with TRBD1. This CDR3 spans 17 amino acids. The germline gives CDR1 LNHDA, CDR2 SQIVND (reference sequence). Losses at the gene ends were 3 bases for V and 5 bases for J; bases not matched to a gene: 10. The CDR3 is CASSIPIRDSNNSPLHF. For the CDR3, the DNA is TGTGCCAGTAGTATCCCCATCCGGGACAGCAATAATTCACCCCTCCACTTT.

The chain is built from TRBV6-5 and TRBJ2-3; possible D gene TRBD2, 5 bases. Germline CDR1 MNHEY, CDR2 SVGAGI. This CDR3 has 13 residues. The V end lost 6 bases, the J end lost 3 bases, and 10 bases lay between the germline ends. The CDR3 sequence is CASSRPGTDTQYF. CDR3 nucleotides: TGTGCCAGCAGCCGCCCGGGGACAGATACGCAGTATTTT.

The chain couples TRBV5-1 to TRBJ2-4, with 10 bases matching TRBD2. The ends lost 1 base at V and 8 bases at J; junction bases unmatched: 12. The CDR3 loop spans 17 amino acids. Germline loops: CDR1 SGHRS, CDR2 YFSETQ. CDR3 sequence reads: CASSLPSSGGLSDIQYF. The CDR3 DNA is TGCGCCAGCAGCTTGCCGAGTAGCGGGGGGCTCTCGGACATTCAGTACTTC.

The chain joins TRBV28 to TRBJ2-7, with D hard to call. Germline V lookup: CDR1 MDHEN, CDR2 SYDVKM. This CDR3 comprises 15 residues. V dropped 5 bases and J dropped 2 bases, with 16 bases sitting between them. The CDR3 loop reads CASSPPRPRAYEQYF. The CDR3 region has the DNA TGTGCCAGCAGTCCCCCGAGGCCGCGTGCCTACGAGCAGTACTTC.

V gene TRBV23-1 combines with J gene TRBJ2-7, with 12 bases matching TRBD1. TRBV23-1 is marked as an open reading frame, function uncertain. The CDR3 is 20 residues long. V shed 1 base, J shed 2 bases, and the junction held 15 bases outside the gene matches. The CDR3, as DNA: TGCGCCAGCAGTCAATGTTTAAGGGGACAGGGGGCTGCTCGAACCTACGAGCAGTACTTC. It encodes CASSQCLRGQGAARTYEQYF.

This clone was seen a handful of times. The chain carries TRBV5-1 and TRBJ1-1; 8 positions agree with TRBD1. The CDR3 has 13 residues. V dropped 6 bases and J dropped 1; count of bases not matched to a gene: 2. CDR1 and CDR2 from the germline V gene are SGHRS and YFSETQ. The CDR3: CASTTGGNTEAFF. In nucleotides, the CDR3 is TGCGCCAGCACCACAGGGGGGAACACTGAAGCTTTCTTT.

Turning to this clone: An end of the junction does not agree with germline; a read error may underlie this. The chain links TRBV7-7 to TRBJ2-7; 9 nucleotides align to TRBD1. The CDR3 totals 15 residues. The germline CDR1 and CDR2 sequences are SSHAT and FNYEAQ (reference sequence). CDR3 in DNA: TGTGCTAGCAGCTGGGGACAGGGCCCGGCCTACGAGCAGTACTTC. The encoded protein is CASSWGQGPAYEQYF.

V usage is TRBV7-8 and J usage is TRBJ1-1, with 10 bases lining up with TRBD1. Germline V gene sequence: CDR1 SGHVS, CDR2 FQNEAQ. After removal of 5 bases from V and 0 bases from J, the junction contained 6 bases not matched to a gene. The CDR3 is 16 residues long. For the CDR3, the DNA is TGTGCCAGCAGCATTCGACAGGGGGCCTTGAACACTGAAGCTTTCTTT. Protein: CASSIRQGALNTEAFF. Drawing the rest from reference TRBV7-8 and TRBJ1-1, the complete variable domain is GAGVSQSPRYKVAKRGQDVALRCDPISGHVSLFWYQQALGQGPEFLTYFQNEAQLDKSGLPSDRFFAERPEGSVSTLKIQRTQQEDSAVYLCASSIRQGALNTEAFFGQGTRLTVV.

The J gene is TRBJ1-2, the V gene TRBV10-3; D gene unclear. CDR1 is ENHRY, CDR2 SYGVKD, per germline. This CDR3 is 12 amino acids long. V was clipped by 8 bases and J by 5 bases, with 12 bases between them. The CDR3 protein is CAIAVEEYGYTF. Written as DNA, the CDR3 is TGTGCCATCGCAGTGGAGGAATATGGCTACACCTTC.

The rearrangement links TRBV28 to TRBJ2-7; 8 bases align to TRBD1. Trimming removed 7 bases from V and 4 bases from J; junction bases left unmatched: 12. This CDR3 has 15 residues. In germline, CDR1 is MDHEN, CDR2 SYDVKM. The CDR3 loop is CASTAPGTGSYEQYF. In DNA form, the CDR3 reads TGTGCCAGCACCGCTCCCGGGACAGGATCATACGAGCAGTACTTC.

This clone showed up just a few times. The chain links TRBV5-1 to TRBJ2-1; D unresolved. Germline loops: CDR1 SGHRS, CDR2 YFSETQ. This CDR3 is built from 15 residues. Trimming left V 4 bases short and J 0 bases short, with 11 bases between. The CDR3 protein is CASSPYPSSYNEQFF. The CDR3, as DNA: TGCGCCAGCAGCCCTTACCCTAGCTCCTACAATGAGCAGTTCTTC.

This chain joins TRBV28 and TRBJ2-7; tentatively, D is TRBD1 (7 bases). The germline V gene encodes CDR1 MDHEN and CDR2 SYDVKM. Trimming cost V 5 bases and J 1 base, with 18 bases left between them. The CDR3 has 16 amino acids. CDR3 region: CASSVRQGRGSYEQYF. The CDR3 region has the DNA TGTGCCAGCAGTGTAAGACAGGGACGGGGGTCCTACGAGCAGTACTTC. Full variable domain (remainder filled in from reference TRBV28 and TRBJ2-7): DVKVTQSSRYLVKRTGEKVFLECVQDMDHENMFWYRQDPGLGLRLIYFSYDVKMKEKGDIPEGYSVSREKKERFSLILESASTNQTSMYLCASSVRQGRGSYEQYFGPGTRLTVT.

This sequence joins TRBV6-5 and TRBJ1-5, with a tentative D call TRBD1 (5 bases). The V gene's germline CDR1 is MNHEY and CDR2 SVGAGI. This CDR3 has 14 residues. Trimming removed 4 bases at V and 4 bases at J, with 11 bases between. CDR3 amino acids: CASSLGRGNQPQHF. In DNA form, the CDR3 reads TGTGCCAGCAGTTTAGGGAGGGGTAATCAGCCCCAGCATTTT.

The rearrangement uses TRBV9 and TRBJ2-2; D remains ambiguous. Trimming stripped 3 bases from V and 1 base from J, with 4 bases between. The CDR3 length is 13 residues. The germline CDR1 and CDR2 sequences are SGDLS and YYNGEE. In nucleotides, the CDR3 is TGTGCCAGCAGCGCAGTGAACACCGGGGAGCTGTTTTTT. As protein: CASSAVNTGELFF.

This chain connects TRBV6-6 to TRBJ2-1; 9 positions match TRBD2. The junction had 6 bases not matched to a gene; V was cut back by 0 bases and J by 6 bases. Germline V gene sequence: CDR1 MNHNY, CDR2 SVGAGI (reference sequence). The CDR3 length is 16 residues. As DNA, the CDR3 is TGTGCCAGCAGTTACTCGATGATAGCGGGAGTCAATGAGCAGTTCTTC. It yields the protein CASSYSMIAGVNEQFF.

The rearrangement uses TRBV6-5 and TRBJ2-5; D uncertain. The CDR3 totals 16 residues. Germline loops: CDR1 MNHEY, CDR2 SVGAGI. Between the trimmed V and J ends, which lost 0 bases and 2 bases, there was a span of 13 bases. CDR3 amino acids: CASSYSDVGWQETQYF. CDR3 DNA: TGTGCCAGCAGTTACTCTGATGTCGGTTGGCAAGAGACCCAGTACTTC.

In DNA, the CDR3 is TGTGCCAGCAGCTTAAAAACCCACAGCTCTGGGGCCAACGTCCTGACTTTC. It yields the protein CASSLKTHSSGANVLTF. This rearrangement joins TRBV7-3 to TRBJ2-6; D is unresolved. The germline V gene encodes CDR1 SGHTA and CDR2 FQGTGA. Trimming took off 1 base at V and 0 bases at J, with 10 bases between the two ends. The length of the CDR3 is 17 residues.

J is TRBJ2-1 and V is TRBV7-2; D may be TRBD2 (5 bases). Trimming shortened V by 8 bases and J by 7 bases, and 12 bases separated the two germline ends. Germline V gene sequence: CDR1 SGHTA, CDR2 FQGNSA. The CDR3 consists of 12 residues. CDR3 region: CASGRLPNEQFF. CDR3 sequence (DNA): TGTGCCAGCGGCAGACTACCGAATGAGCAGTTCTTC.

CDR3 residues: CASSLDRVGVKTQYF. CDR3 nucleotides: TGTGCCAGCAGCTTGGACAGGGTCGGCGTGAAGACCCAGTACTTC. The chain recombines TRBV7-8 with TRBJ2-5; 8 bases match TRBD1. Germline-derived CDR1 and CDR2 are SGHVS and FQNEAQ. The CDR3 consists of 15 residues. The V segment lost 3 bases and the J segment 6 bases; nucleotides outside the gene matches: 9.

The V and J genes are TRBV19 and TRBJ2-7; 8 bases map to TRBD2. The CDR3 sequence is 15 residues long. V dropped 5 bases and J dropped 2; count of bases not matched to a gene: 8. Germline values: CDR1 LNHDA, CDR2 SQIVND (reference sequence). The CDR3 DNA reads as TGTGCCAGTAGTCTAACTAGCGGCCCCCCCTACGAGCAGTACTTC. This codes for CASSLTSGPPYEQYF.